This entry concerns a single T cell receptor (beta chain). The sample is drawn from a study of blood T cell repertoires in COVID-19. Across the study: Material from acute and convalescent COVID-19 was sourced from the United States, Italy and Spain. The analysed material was cDNA or gDNA that came from T cells, B-cell-depleted T cells, or PBMCs.

As processed by the authors: Researchers report that nucleated cell counts were estimated from reference gene primer amplification. TCRdb's table, derived via immunoSEQ multiplex PCR, lists solely in-frame clones and lacks some. V and J calls plus clone size are reproduced from that table; the DNA served to infer D and trimming. The data hold tens of thousands of clones, with 82% observed a single time. Material for sequencing was peripheral blood. This receptor was identified in a human donor in a cohort sampled during active COVID-19.

Here the CDR3 reads CASRPGGAGETQYF. The CDR3 nucleotides are TGTGCCAGCCGCCCCGGGGGGGCCGGTGAGACCCAGTACTTC. The chain is built from TRBV7-2 and TRBJ2-5; 8 bases are a match to TRBD2. Germline V gives CDR1 SGHTA, CDR2 FQGNSA. The V gene end was trimmed by 8 bases and the J gene end by 5 bases; junction bases not matched to a gene: 10. CDR3 length equals 14 residues.